This T cell receptor beta chain was sequenced during a study of chemoradiotherapy in HPV16-positive cancers. Produced via immunoSEQ multiplex PCR; TCRdb's table is partial and in-frame only. The data contain about 29,000 clones, 93% of them singletons. The study's findings and limits: For HPV16-positive patients, expanding HPV-responsive T cells associated with longer recurrence-free survival.

As regards this clone: Its antigen remains unidentified.

This CDR3 has 13 residues. CDR1 is SEHNR, CDR2 FQNEAQ, per germline (reference sequence). V was clipped by 6 bases and J by 7 bases; unmatched bases: 3. The J gene is TRBJ1-6, the V gene TRBV7-9, with 7 bases that match TRBD1. This clonotype was sampled from a human donor with HPV-associated anogenital cancer. Material: blood, obtained from a patient who underwent chemoradiotherapy. The CDR3 protein is CASSQGVNSPLHF. The CDR3 DNA sequence: TGTGCCAGCAGTCAGGGGGTGAATTCACCCCTCCACTTT.